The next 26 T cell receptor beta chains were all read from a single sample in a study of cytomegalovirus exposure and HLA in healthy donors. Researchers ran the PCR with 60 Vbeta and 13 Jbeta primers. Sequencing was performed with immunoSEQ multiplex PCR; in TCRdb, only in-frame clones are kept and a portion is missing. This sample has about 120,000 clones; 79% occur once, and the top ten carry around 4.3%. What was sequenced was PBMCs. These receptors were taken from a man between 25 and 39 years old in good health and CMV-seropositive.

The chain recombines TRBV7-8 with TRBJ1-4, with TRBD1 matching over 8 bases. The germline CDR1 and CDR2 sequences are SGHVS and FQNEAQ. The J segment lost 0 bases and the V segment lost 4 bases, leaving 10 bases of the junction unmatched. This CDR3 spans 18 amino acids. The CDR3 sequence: CASSSTRRGLTTNEKLFF. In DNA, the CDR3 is TGTGCCAGCAGCTCCACCCGCAGGGGGCTGACAACTAATGAAAAACTGTTTTTT.

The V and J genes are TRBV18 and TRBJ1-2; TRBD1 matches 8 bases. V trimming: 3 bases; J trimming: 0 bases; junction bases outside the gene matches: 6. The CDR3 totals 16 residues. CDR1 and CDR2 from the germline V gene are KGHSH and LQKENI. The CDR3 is CASSPGQGGTNYGYTF. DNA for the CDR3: TGTGCCAGCTCACCCGGACAGGGAGGAACTAACTATGGCTACACCTTC.

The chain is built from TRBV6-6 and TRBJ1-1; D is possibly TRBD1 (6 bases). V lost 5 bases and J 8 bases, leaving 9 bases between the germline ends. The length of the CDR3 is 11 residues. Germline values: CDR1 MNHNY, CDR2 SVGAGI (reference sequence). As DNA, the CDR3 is TGTGCCAGCAGTCGACAGGCCGAAGCTTTCTTT. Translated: CASSRQAEAFF.

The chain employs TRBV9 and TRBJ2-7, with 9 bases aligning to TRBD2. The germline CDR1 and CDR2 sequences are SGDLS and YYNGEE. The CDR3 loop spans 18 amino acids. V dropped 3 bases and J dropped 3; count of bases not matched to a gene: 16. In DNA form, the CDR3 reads TGTGCCAGCAGCGGGCCGGGACAGTCGGGTAGCGGGAGCTACGAGCAGTACTTC. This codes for CASSGPGQSGSGSYEQYF.

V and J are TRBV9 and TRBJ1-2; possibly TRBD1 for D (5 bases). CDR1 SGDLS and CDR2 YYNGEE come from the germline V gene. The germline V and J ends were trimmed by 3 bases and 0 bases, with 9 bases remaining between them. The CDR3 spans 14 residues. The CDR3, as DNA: TGTGCCAGCAGCGCGGGGGGGGCTAACTATGGCTACACCTTC. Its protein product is CASSAGGANYGYTF.

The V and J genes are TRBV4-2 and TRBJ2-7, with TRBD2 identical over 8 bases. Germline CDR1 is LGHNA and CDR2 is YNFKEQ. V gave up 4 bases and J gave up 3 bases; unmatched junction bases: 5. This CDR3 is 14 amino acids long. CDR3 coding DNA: TGTGCCAGCAGCCTTCGCGGGGGGCTCTACGAGCAGTACTTC. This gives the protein CASSLRGGLYEQYF.

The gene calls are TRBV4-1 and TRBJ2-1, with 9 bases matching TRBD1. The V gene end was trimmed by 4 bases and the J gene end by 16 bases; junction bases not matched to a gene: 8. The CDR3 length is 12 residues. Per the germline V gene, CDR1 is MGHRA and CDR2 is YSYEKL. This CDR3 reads CASSPPGTGIFF. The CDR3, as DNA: TGCGCCAGCAGCCCCCCAGGGACAGGGATCTTCTTC.

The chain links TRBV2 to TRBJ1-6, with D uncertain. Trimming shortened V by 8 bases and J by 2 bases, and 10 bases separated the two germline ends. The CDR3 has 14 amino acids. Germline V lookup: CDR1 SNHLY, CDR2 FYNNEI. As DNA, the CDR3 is TGTGCCAGCGTTACTGAAACCTATAATTCACCCCTCCACTTT. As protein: CASVTETYNSPLHF.

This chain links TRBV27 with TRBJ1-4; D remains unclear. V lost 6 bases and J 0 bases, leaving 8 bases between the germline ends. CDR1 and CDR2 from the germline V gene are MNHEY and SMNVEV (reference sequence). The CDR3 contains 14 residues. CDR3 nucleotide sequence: TGTGCCAGCAGCCCCACAGCAACTAATGAAAAACTGTTTTTT. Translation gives CASSPTATNEKLFF.

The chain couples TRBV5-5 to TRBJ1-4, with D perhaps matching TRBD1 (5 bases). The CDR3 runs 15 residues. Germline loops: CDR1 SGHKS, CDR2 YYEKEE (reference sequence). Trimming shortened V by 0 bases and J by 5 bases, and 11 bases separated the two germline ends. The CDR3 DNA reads TGTGCCAGCAGCTTGGAGGGGAACTCAAATGAAAAACTGTTTTTT. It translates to CASSLEGNSNEKLFF.

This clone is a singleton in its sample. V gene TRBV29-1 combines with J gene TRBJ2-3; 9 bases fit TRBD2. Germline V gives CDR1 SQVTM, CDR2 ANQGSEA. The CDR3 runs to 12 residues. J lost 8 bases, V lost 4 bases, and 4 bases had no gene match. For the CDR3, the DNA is TGCAGCGTTGTCGTTAGCGGGGGTACGCAGTATTTT. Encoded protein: CSVVVSGGTQYF.

DNA for the CDR3: TGCGCCAGCAGCCCCGCGACAGTTCAAGAGACCCAGTACTTC. Its translation: CASSPATVQETQYF. V and J are TRBV5-1 and TRBJ2-5, with D perhaps TRBD1 (5 bases). In germline, CDR1 is SGHRS, CDR2 YFSETQ. The V end was cut by 4 bases, the J end by 2 bases, with 12 bases between. CDR3 size: 14 residues.

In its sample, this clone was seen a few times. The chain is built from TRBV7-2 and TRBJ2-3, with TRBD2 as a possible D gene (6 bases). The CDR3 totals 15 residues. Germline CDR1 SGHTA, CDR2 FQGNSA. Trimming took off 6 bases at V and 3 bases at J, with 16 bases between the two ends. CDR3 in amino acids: CASSTPAGRTDTQYF. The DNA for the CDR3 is TGTGCCAGCAGTACCCCCGCAGGGAGGACAGATACGCAGTATTTT.

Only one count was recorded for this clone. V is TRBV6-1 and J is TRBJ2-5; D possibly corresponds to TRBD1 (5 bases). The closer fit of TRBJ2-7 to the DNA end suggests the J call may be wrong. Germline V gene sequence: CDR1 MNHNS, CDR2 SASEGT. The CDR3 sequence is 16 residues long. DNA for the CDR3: TGTGCCAGCAGTGAAGGTGTAGGGCAGGGTTTGTACGAGCAGTACTTC. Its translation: CASSEGVGQGLYEQYF.

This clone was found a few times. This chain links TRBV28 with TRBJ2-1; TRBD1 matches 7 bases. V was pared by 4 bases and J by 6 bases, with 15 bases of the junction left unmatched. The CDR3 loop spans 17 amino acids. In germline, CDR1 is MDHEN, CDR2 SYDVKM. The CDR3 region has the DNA TGTGCCAGCAGTTCGCTACCTGGAGAGGGGGCGTTCAATGAGCAGTTCTTC. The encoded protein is CASSSLPGEGAFNEQFF.

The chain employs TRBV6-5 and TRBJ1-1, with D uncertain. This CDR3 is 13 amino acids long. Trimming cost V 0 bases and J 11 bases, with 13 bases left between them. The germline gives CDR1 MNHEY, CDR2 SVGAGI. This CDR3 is CASSYSEGLAAFF. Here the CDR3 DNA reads TGTGCCAGCAGTTACTCGGAGGGTTTGGCGGCTTTCTTT.

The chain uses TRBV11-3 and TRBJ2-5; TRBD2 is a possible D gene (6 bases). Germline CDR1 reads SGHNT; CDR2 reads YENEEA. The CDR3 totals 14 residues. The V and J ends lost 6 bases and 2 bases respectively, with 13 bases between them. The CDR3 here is CASRLGGGQETQYF. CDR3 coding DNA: TGTGCCAGCAGGTTGGGGGGAGGTCAAGAGACCCAGTACTTC.

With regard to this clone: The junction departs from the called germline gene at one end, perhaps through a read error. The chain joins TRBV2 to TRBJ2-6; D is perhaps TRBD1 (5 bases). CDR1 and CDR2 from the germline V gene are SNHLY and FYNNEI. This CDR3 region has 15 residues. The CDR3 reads CASKAQASGANGLTF. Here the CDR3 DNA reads TGTGCCAGCAAGGCTCAAGCCTCTGGGGCCAACGGCCTGACTTTC.

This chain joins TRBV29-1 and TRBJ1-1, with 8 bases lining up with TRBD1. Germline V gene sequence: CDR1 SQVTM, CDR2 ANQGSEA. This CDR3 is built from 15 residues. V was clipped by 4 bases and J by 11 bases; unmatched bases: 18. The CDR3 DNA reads TGCAGCGTTGGTCAAAAGATTGGACAGGGCCGGGGTGCTTTCTTT. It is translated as CSVGQKIGQGRGAFF.

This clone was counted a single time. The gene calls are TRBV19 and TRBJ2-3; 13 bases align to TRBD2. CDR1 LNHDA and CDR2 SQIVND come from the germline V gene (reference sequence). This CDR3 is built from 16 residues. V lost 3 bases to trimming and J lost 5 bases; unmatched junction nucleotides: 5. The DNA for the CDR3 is TGTGCCAGTAGTATGGGACTAGCGGGAACGGGAGATACGCAGTATTTT. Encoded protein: CASSMGLAGTGDTQYF.

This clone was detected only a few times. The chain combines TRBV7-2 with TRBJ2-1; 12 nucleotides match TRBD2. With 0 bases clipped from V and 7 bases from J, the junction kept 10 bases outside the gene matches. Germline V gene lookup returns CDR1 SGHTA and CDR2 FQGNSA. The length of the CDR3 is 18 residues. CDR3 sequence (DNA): TGTGCCAGCAGCTTAGCATGGCTAGCGGGGGGGCCTCGGAATGAGCAGTTCTTC. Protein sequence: CASSLAWLAGGPRNEQFF. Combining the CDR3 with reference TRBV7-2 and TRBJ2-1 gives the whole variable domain GAGVSQSPSNKVTEKGKDVELRCDPISGHTALYWYRQSLGQGLEFLIYFQGNSAPDKSGLPSDRFSAERTGGSVSTLTIQRTQQEDSAVYLCASSLAWLAGGPRNEQFFGPGTRLTVL.

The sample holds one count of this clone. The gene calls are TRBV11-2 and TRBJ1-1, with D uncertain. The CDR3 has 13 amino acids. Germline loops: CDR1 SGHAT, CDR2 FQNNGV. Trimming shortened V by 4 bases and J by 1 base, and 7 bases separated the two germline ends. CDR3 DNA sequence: TGTGCCAGCAGCTCCCAGGCGAACACTGAAGCTTTCTTT. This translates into CASSSQANTEAFF.

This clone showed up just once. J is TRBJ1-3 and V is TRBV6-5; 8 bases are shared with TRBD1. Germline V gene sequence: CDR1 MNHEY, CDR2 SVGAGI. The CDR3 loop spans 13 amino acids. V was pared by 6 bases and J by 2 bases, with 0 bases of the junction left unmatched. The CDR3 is CASRTGAGNTIYF. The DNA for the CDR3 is TGTGCCAGCAGGACAGGGGCTGGAAACACCATATATTTT.

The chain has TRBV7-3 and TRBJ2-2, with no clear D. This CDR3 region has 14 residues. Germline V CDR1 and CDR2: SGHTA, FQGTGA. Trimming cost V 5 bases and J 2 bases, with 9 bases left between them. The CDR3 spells CASSPRRNTGELFF. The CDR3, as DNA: TGTGCCAGCAGCCCTAGGAGAAACACCGGGGAGCTGTTTTTT. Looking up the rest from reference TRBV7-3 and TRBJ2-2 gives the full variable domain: GAGVSQTPSNKVTEKGKYVELRCDPISGHTALYWYRQSLGQGPEFLIYFQGTGAADDSGLPNDRFFAVRPEGSVSTLKIQRTERGDSAVYLCASSPRRNTGELFFGEGSRLTVL.

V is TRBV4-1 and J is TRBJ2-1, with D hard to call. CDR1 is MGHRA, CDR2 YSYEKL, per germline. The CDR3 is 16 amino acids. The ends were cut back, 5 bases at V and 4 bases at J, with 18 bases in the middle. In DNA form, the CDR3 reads TGCGCCAGCAGCTTAAGAGAGGCGGAAGGATACAATGAGCAGTTCTTC. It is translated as CASSLREAEGYNEQFF.

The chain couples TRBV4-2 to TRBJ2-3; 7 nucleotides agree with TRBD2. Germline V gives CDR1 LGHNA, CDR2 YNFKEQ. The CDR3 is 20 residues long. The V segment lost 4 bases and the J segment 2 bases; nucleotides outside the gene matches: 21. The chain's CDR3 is CASSLKGVSDGGRFTDTQYF. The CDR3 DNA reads TGTGCCAGCAGCCTGAAAGGGGTCTCGGACGGGGGGAGGTTCACAGATACGCAGTATTTT.